This T cell receptor (beta chain) was sequenced for a study of blood T cell repertoires in COVID-19. Study details: The samples span acute and convalescent COVID-19 from the United States, Italy and Spain. The cDNA or gDNA used as material had been derived from T cells, B-cell-depleted T cells, or PBMCs.

Original analysis: Reference gene primer amplification gave estimated nucleated cell counts. TCRdb's copy holds only in-frame clones and misses some; the assay was immunoSEQ multiplex PCR. That table is the source of V, J and clone size, and D and trimming were worked out from the DNA. The top ten hold about 4.1% of the sample, which has approximately 140,000 clones, roughly 87% seen once. Sequenced material: peripheral blood. The clonotype comes from a woman in her fifties or sixties with active or convalescent COVID-19.

DNA of the CDR3: TGTGCCAGCAGATCATTGGGGGGAGGAAGCAATCAGCCCCAGCATTTT. It encodes CASRSLGGGSNQPQHF. The rearrangement joins TRBV2 to TRBJ1-5, with a tentative D call TRBD1 (5 bases). Looked up from germline, CDR1 is SNHLY and CDR2 is FYNNEI. V dropped 6 bases and J dropped 1 base, with 16 bases sitting between them. The CDR3 covers 16 residues.